A selection of T cell receptor beta chains follows, all from one sample in a study of Graves' ophthalmopathy and Graves' hyperthyroidism. TCRdb fed the multiplex PCR reads into MiXCR, producing one record per CDR3 protein. The sample lists approximately 540,000 distinct CDR3 sequences, approximately 35% occurring once. Material for sequencing was peripheral blood or thyroid tissue (not recorded which). The receptors were sampled from an adult man with Graves' hyperthyroidism. CDR3s include the opening cysteine and the closing phenylalanine or tryptophan. Fields, in order: clone size, V gene, D gene, J gene, CDR3 DNA, CDR3 protein. D genes are given only for firm matches. Not every row has a clone size; where given, it reads once, few, many or a size class.

NA	TRBV3-1	NA	TRBJ1-4	TGTGCCAGCAGCCAAACAGGGAGGGAAATTCTGTTTTTT	CASSQTGREILFF
NA	TRBV7-6	NA	TRBJ2-7	TGTGCCAGCAGCCCCCTCGTGGGCGGGGAGTACTTC	CASSPLVGGEYF
NA	TRBV29-1	TRBD1	TRBJ2-7	TGCAGCGTCGGACAGGGGGCGGGTGGCCACGAGCAGTACTTC	CSVGQGAGGHEQYF
many	TRBV7-3	NA	TRBJ2-6	TGTGCCAGCAGCTTAGATAGGGCCAACGTCCTGACTTTC	CASSLDRANVLTF
NA	TRBV2	NA	TRBJ2-3	TGTGCCAGCAGCCCGCACCCAGGGACTGATACGCAGTATTTT	CASSPHPGTDTQYF
NA	TRBV7-2	TRBD1	TRBJ1-1	TGTGCCAGCAGCCAAGATAATGACAGGGTGAACACTGAAGCTTTCTTT	CASSQDNDRVNTEAFF
many	TRBV29-1	NA	TRBJ2-3	TGCAGCGTGGAGAGCGGGGATACGCAGTATTTT	CSVESGDTQYF
few	TRBV28	TRBD1	TRBJ2-2	TGTGCCAGCAGTAACCACAGGGGGACGGGCGGGGAGCTGTTTTTT	CASSNHRGTGGELFF
many	TRBV20-1	TRBD1	TRBJ1-3	TGCAGTGCTAGAGTCACGGGAGACAGGGGTAACACCATATATTTT	CSARVTGDRGNTIYF
NA	TRBV29-1	TRBD1	TRBJ1-4	TGCAGCGTTGGGGCCGGGACAGTCAATGGAAAACTGTTTTTT	CSVGAGTVNGKLFF
few	TRBV2	NA	TRBJ2-7	TGTGCCAGGGATAAACAGGGCTCCTACGAGCAGTACTTC	CARDKQGSYEQYF
few	TRBV5-8	TRBD1	TRBJ2-2	TGTGCCAGCAGCTCAGGGGGCGCAGTCACCGGGGAGCTGTTTTTT	CASSSGGAVTGELFF
NA	TRBV7-9	TRBD2	TRBJ2-5	TGTGCCAGCAGCTCCACGGGACTAGTGCTCCAAGAGACCCAGTACTTC	CASSSTGLVLQETQYF
NA	TRBV19	NA	TRBJ2-7	TGTGCCAGTAGTAGCCCCGTAACGGAGCAGTACTTC	CASSSPVTEQYF
NA	TRBV12-3/TRBV12-4	TRBD1	TRBJ2-5	TGTGCTAGTGGGCCCGGGACAGGGGCCGGAGAGGCCCAGTACTTC	CASGPGTGAGEAQYF
many	TRBV9	TRBD1	TRBJ2-6	TGTGCCAGCAGCGCGAACCGGGACAGGGTATATGGGGCCAACGTCCTGACTTTC	CASSANRDRVYGANVLTF
many	TRBV4-1	NA	TRBJ2-5	TGCGCCAGCAGTCCAAGGGTGGTGCTCCAAGAGACCCAGTACTTC	CASSPRVVLQETQYF
NA	TRBV9	NA	TRBJ1-1	TGTGCCAGCAGCGACATGGGGGGGACTGAAGCTTTCTTC	CASSDMGGTEAFF
few	TRBV9	NA	TRBJ1-1	TGTGCCAGCAGCGTAGACGGGGGTACGCAAGCTTTCTTT	CASSVDGGTQAFF
many	TRBV7-3	NA	TRBJ2-6	TGTGCCAGCAGCCGCGGAGCTGGGGCCAACGTCCTGACTTTC	CASSRGAGANVLTF
NA	TRBV7-9	NA	TRBJ1-4	TGTGCCAGCAGACGAGGAGACAGAGACGGGTGCACTAATGAAAAACTGTTTTTT	CASRRGDRDGCTNEKLFF
few	TRBV29-1	NA	TRBJ2-3	TGCAGCGTCCGGACCCTCACAGATACGCAGTATTTT	CSVRTLTDTQYF
few	TRBV20-1	TRBD2	TRBJ2-7	TGCAGTGCTAGCAACGGACTAGCGGGAGGGTTCTCCTACGAGCAGTACTTC	CSASNGLAGGFSYEQYF
few	TRBV27	NA	TRBJ1-1	TGTGCCAGCAGTCCGTTCCGGGACATGAACACTGAAGCTTTCTTT	CASSPFRDMNTEAFF
NA	TRBV14	NA	TRBJ2-3	TGTGCCAGCAGCCAAGATTTCACAGATACGCAGTATTTT	CASSQDFTDTQYF
NA	TRBV20-1	NA	TRBJ2-7	TGCAGTGCCAGCAGCGTAGGGAGTTCCTACGAGCAGTACTTC	CSASSVGSSYEQYF
many	TRBV12-3/TRBV12-4	TRBD2	TRBJ2-7	TGTGCCAGCAGTTTAGGACTAGCTTCTCTCGAGCAGTACTTC	CASSLGLASLEQYF
many	TRBV19	NA	TRBJ1-5	TGTGCCAGTAAGGACAGAACTTATAGCAATCAGCCCCAGCATTTT	CASKDRTYSNQPQHF
many	TRBV20-1	TRBD1	TRBJ1-6	TGCAGTGCCCCGACAGGGGGGGCCAATTCACCCCTCCACTTT	CSAPTGGANSPLHF
NA	TRBV7-9	TRBD1	TRBJ2-5	TGTGCCAGCAGTTACCCGGGACAGGGGATGGAGACCCAGTACTTC	CASSYPGQGMETQYF
NA	TRBV28	NA	TRBJ2-7	TGTGCCAGCAGAACTAGCCGCAGGAGCTCCTACGAGCAGTACTTC	CASRTSRRSSYEQYF
many	TRBV5-1	TRBD2	TRBJ2-7	TGCGCCAGCAGCTCCAGGACTAGCGGGTATTACGAGCAGTACTTC	CASSSRTSGYYEQYF
many	TRBV2	NA	TRBJ2-2	TGTGCCAGCAGGCCGGGCGCGAACACCGGGGAGCTGTTTTTT	CASRPGANTGELFF
NA	TRBV20-1	NA	TRBJ1-3	TGCAGTGCTAGCTACCCCGACAGGGGAAACACCATATATTTT	CSASYPDRGNTIYF
many	TRBV7-2	TRBD2	TRBJ2-5	TGTGCCAGCAGCCCTCTGGGGGGGGGGGAGACCCAGTACTTC	CASSPLGGGETQYF
NA	TRBV29-1	NA	TRBJ2-7	TGCAGCGTTGTGTCCTCTGAGCAGTACTTC	CSVVSSEQYF
NA	TRBV5-4	NA	TRBJ2-5	TGTGCCAGCAGCTCCGGGGGGCTTACAGAGACCCAGTACTTC	CASSSGGLTETQYF
many	TRBV20-1	NA	TRBJ2-7	TGCAGTGCTAGCGGCGGGAAGAACGAGCAGTACTTC	CSASGGKNEQYF
NA	TRBV29-1	NA	TRBJ2-7	TGCAGCGGGGACATCCCAGGAACGGTGCAGTACTTC	CSGDIPGTVQYF
NA	TRBV9	TRBD2	TRBJ2-3	TGTGCCAGCAGCGTAGAAGCGGGGGCCACAGATACGCAGTATTTT	CASSVEAGATDTQYF
many	TRBV12-5	NA	TRBJ2-2	TGTGCTAGTGGTTTGGGCATTCACGCGAACACCGGGGAGCTGTTTTTT	CASGLGIHANTGELFF
NA	TRBV20-1	TRBD1	TRBJ1-5	TGCAGTGCCTCCCGGGACAGGGGATCTCAAGGACTCAATCAGCCCCAGCATTTT	CSASRDRGSQGLNQPQHF
many	TRBV20-1	NA	TRBJ1-4	TGCAGTGCTATCCACCCCGGGGATGAAAAACTGTTTTTT	CSAIHPGDEKLFF
many	TRBV7-2	TRBD1	TRBJ1-5	TGTGCCAGCAGCCCCTACCCCACAGGGGGCAATCAGCCCCAGCATTTT	CASSPYPTGGNQPQHF
NA	TRBV10-3	TRBD2	TRBJ2-5	TGTGCCATCAGTGAGTCCGGAACTAGCGTAGAGACCCAGTACTTC	CAISESGTSVETQYF
NA	TRBV5-1	NA	TRBJ1-1	TGCGCCAGCAGCGAGAGAATCCACTGGAACACTGAAGCTTTCTTT	CASSERIHWNTEAFF
medium-sized	TRBV9	NA	TRBJ1-1	TGTGCCAGCAGCGTAGCGGGGGACATTATGAACACTGAAGCTTTCTTT	CASSVAGDIMNTEAFF
NA	TRBV5-1	NA	TRBJ1-1	TGCGCCAGCAGCTTGGACAGTAAAGCTTTCTTT	CASSLDSKAFF
many	TRBV11-2	NA	TRBJ2-1	TGTGCCAGCAGCTTAGTATTATCCAATGAGCAGTTCTTC	CASSLVLSNEQFF
many	TRBV7-8	NA	TRBJ2-7	TGTGCCAGCAGCTTAGCGGAGGCCTACGAGCAGTACTTC	CASSLAEAYEQYF
NA	TRBV10-3	NA	TRBJ2-7	TGTGCCATCGGTGCCCTGGACAGCTACGAGCAGTACTTC	CAIGALDSYEQYF
NA	TRBV24-1	NA	TRBJ1-5	TGTGCCACCAGTGATTTGCCAGGAGAGCAGCATTTT	CATSDLPGEQHF
NA	TRBV29-1	NA	TRBJ2-6	TGCAGCGTTGAATCGGGCACAGGGACTGAAGCTTTC	CSVESGTGTEAF
many	TRBV29-1	TRBD1	TRBJ2-5	TGCAGCGTTGTAACAGGGGGCGCTTGGGAGACCCAGTACTTC	CSVVTGGAWETQYF
NA	TRBV28	NA	TRBJ1-2	TGTGCCAGCAGGAACAGTGTTAACTATGGCTACACCTTC	CASRNSVNYGYTF
NA	TRBV19	NA	TRBJ2-3	TGTGCCAGTAGTGAGTTTGGAGGGACCGCAGATACGCAGTATTTT	CASSEFGGTADTQYF
many	TRBV7-2	TRBD1	TRBJ1-5	TGTGCCAGCAGCAAGACAGGGAATAGCAATCAGCCCCAGCATTTT	CASSKTGNSNQPQHF